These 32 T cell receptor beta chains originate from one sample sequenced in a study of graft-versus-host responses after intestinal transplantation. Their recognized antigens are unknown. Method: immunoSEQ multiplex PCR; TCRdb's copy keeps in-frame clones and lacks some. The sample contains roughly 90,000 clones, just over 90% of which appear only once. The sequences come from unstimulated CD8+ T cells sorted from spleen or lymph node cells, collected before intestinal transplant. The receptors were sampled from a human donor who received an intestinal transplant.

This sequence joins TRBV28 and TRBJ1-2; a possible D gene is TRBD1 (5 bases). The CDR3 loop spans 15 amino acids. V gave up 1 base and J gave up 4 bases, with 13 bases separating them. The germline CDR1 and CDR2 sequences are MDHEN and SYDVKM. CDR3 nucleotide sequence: TGTGCCAGCAGTTTATATGATCCGGGGGGCTATGGCTACACCTTC. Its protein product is CASSLYDPGGYGYTF.

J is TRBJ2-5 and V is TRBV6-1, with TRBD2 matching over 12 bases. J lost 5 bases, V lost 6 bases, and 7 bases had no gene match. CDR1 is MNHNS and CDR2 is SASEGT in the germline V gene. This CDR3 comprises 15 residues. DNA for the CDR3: TGTGCCAGCAGCTCTAGCGGGGGGGCGTGGGAGACCCAGTACTTC. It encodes CASSSSGGAWETQYF.

The CDR3 reads CASSLDWPAGTSGNTDTQYF. As DNA, the CDR3 is TGTGCCAGCAGCTTAGACTGGCCCGCAGGGACTAGCGGAAACACAGATACGCAGTATTTT. The V gene is TRBV13, the J gene TRBJ2-3; 11 nucleotides line up with TRBD2. V was clipped by 1 base and J by 2 bases; unmatched bases: 14. There are 20 residues in the CDR3. From germline, CDR1 is PRHDT and CDR2 FYEKMQ (reference sequence).

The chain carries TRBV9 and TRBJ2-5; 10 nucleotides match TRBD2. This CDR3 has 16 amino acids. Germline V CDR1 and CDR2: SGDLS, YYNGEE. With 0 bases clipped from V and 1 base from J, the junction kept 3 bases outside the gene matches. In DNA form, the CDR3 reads TGTGCCAGCAGCGTAGGGACTAGCGGAATCCAAGAGACCCAGTACTTC. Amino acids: CASSVGTSGIQETQYF.

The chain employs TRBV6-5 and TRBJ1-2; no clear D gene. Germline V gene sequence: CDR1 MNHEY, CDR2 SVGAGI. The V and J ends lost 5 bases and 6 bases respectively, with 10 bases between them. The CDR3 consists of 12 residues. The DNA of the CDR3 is TGTGCCAGCAGTCAAGGACCCAATGGCTACACCTTC. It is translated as CASSQGPNGYTF.

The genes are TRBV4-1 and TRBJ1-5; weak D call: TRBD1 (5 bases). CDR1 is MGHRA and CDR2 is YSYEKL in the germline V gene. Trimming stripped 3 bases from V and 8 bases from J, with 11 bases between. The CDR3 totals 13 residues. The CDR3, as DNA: TGCGCCAGCAGCCAGGGACCCCCGGAGCCCCAGCATTTT. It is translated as CASSQGPPEPQHF.

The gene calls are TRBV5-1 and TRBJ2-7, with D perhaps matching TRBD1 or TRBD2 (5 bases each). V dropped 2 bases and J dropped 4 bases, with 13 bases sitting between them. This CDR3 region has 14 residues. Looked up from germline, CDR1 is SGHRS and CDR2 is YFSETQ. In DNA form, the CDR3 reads TGCGCCAGCAGCTTCAGGACTCAGGGTTACGAGCAGTACTTC. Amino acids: CASSFRTQGYEQYF.

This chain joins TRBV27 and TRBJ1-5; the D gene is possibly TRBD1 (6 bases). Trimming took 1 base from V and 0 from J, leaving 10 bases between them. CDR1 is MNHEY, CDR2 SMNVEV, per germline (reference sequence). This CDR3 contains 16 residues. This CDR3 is CASSLWSRGSNQPQHF. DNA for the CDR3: TGTGCCAGCAGTTTATGGTCCAGGGGTAGCAATCAGCCCCAGCATTTT.

CDR3: CASSGTGGNQPQHF. The DNA for the CDR3 is TGCGCCAGCAGCGGGACAGGGGGCAATCAGCCCCAGCATTTT. The chain uses TRBV4-1 and TRBJ1-5; 10 bases align to TRBD1. The CDR3 length is 14 residues. Germline V gene sequence: CDR1 MGHRA, CDR2 YSYEKL. Trimming cost V 5 bases and J 2 bases; bases outside gene matches: 0.

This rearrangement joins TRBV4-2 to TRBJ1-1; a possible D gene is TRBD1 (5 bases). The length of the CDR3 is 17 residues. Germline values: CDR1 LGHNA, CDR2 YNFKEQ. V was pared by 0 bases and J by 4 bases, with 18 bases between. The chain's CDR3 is CASSQDPPQTGGTEAFF. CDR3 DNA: TGTGCCAGCAGCCAAGATCCCCCCCAGACCGGGGGCACTGAAGCTTTCTTT.

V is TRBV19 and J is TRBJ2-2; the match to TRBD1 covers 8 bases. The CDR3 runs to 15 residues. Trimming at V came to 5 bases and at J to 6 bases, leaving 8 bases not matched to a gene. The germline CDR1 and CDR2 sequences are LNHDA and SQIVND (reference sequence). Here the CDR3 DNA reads TGTGCCAGTAGTGCCACCGACAGGGGTTCCGGGGAGCTGTTTTTT. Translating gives CASSATDRGSGELFF.

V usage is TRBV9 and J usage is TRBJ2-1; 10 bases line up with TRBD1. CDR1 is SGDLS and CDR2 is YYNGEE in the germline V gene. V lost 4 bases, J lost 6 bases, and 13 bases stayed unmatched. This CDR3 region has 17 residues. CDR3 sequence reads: CASSPRDGDRGTNEQFF. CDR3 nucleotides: TGTGCCAGCAGCCCGAGGGACGGGGACAGGGGCACCAATGAGCAGTTCTTC.

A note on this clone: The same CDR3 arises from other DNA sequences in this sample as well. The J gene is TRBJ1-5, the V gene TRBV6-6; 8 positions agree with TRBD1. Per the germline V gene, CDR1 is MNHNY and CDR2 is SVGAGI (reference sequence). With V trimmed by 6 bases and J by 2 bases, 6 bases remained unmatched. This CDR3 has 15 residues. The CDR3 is CASSSRTGRNQPQHF. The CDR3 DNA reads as TGTGCCAGCAGCTCTCGGACAGGGCGCAATCAGCCCCAGCATTTT.

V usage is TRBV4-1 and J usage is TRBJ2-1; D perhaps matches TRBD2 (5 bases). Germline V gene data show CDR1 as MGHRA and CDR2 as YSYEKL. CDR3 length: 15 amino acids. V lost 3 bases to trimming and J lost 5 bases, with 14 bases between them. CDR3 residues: CASSQEVGDNNEQFF. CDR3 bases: TGCGCCAGCAGCCAGGAAGTCGGGGATAACAATGAGCAGTTCTTC.

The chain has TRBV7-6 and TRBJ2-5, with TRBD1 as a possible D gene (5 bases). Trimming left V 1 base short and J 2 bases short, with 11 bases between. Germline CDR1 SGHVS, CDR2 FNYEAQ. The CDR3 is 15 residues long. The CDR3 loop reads CASSLEQGQQETQYF. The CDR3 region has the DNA TGTGCCAGCAGCTTAGAGCAGGGCCAGCAAGAGACCCAGTACTTC.

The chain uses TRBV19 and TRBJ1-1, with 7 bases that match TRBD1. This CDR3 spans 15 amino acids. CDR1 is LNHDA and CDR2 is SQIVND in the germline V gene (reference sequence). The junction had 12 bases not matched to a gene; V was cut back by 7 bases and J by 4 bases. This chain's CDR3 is CASIEPKGASTEAFF. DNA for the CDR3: TGTGCCAGTATCGAACCCAAGGGGGCGTCCACTGAAGCTTTCTTT. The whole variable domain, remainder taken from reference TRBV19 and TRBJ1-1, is DGGITQSPKYLFRKEGQNVTLSCEQNLNHDAMYWYRQDPGQGLRLIYYSQIVNDFQKGDIAEGYSVSREKKESFPLTVTSAQKNPTAFYLCASIEPKGASTEAFFGQGTRLTVV.

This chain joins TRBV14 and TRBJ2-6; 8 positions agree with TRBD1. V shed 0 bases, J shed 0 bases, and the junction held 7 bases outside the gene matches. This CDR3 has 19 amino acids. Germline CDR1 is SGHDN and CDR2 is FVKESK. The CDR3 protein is CASSQDPGGLISGANVLTF. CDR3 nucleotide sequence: TGTGCCAGCAGCCAAGACCCAGGGGGCCTGATCTCTGGGGCCAACGTCCTGACTTTC. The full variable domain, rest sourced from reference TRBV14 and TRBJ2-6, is EAGVTQFPSHSVIEKGQTVTLRCDPISGHDNLYWYRRVMGKEIKFLLHFVKESKQDESGMPNNRFLAERTGGTYSTLKVQPAELEDSGVYFCASSQDPGGLISGANVLTFGAGSRLTVL.

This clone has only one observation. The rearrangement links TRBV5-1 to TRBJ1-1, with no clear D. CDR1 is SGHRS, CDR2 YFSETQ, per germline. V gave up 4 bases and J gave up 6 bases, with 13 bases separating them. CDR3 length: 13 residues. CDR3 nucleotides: TGCGCCAGCAGCGGTGGTCAGGAGGCTGAAGCTTTCTTT. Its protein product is CASSGGQEAEAFF. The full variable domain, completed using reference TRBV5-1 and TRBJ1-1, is KAGVTQTPRYLIKTRGQQVTLSCSPISGHRSVSWYQQTPGQGLQFLFEYFSETQRNKGNFPGRFSGRQFSNSRSEMNVSTLELGDSALYLCASSGGQEAEAFFGQGTRLTVV.

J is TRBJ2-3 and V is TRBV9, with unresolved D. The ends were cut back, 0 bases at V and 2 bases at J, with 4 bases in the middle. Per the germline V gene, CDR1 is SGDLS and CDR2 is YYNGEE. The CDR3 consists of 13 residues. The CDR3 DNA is TGTGCCAGCAGCGTAGTGTTCACAGATACGCAGTATTTT. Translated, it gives CASSVVFTDTQYF.

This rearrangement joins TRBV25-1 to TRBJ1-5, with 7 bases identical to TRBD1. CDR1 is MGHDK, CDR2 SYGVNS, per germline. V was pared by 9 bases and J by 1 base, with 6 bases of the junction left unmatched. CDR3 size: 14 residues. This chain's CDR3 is CASSETGSNQPQHF. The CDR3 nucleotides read TGTGCCAGTAGCGAGACAGGGAGCAATCAGCCCCAGCATTTT.

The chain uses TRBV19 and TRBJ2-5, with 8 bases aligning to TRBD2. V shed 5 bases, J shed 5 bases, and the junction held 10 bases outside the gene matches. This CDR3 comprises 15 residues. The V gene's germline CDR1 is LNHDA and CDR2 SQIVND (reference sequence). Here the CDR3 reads CASSPIAGWMETQYF. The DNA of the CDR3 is TGTGCCAGTAGTCCCATAGCGGGGTGGATGGAGACCCAGTACTTC.

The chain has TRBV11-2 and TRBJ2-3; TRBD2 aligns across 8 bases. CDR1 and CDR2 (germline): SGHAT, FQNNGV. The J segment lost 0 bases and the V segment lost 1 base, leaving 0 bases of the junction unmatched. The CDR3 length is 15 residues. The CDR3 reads CASSLGLASTDTQYF. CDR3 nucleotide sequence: TGTGCCAGCAGCTTAGGACTAGCGAGCACAGATACGCAGTATTTT.

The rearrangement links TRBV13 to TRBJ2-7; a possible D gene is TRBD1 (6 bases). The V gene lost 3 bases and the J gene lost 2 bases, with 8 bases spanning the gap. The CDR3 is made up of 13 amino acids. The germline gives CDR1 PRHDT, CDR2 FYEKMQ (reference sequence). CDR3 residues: CASSFRGPYEQYF. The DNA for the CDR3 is TGTGCCAGCAGCTTCAGGGGCCCCTACGAGCAGTACTTC.

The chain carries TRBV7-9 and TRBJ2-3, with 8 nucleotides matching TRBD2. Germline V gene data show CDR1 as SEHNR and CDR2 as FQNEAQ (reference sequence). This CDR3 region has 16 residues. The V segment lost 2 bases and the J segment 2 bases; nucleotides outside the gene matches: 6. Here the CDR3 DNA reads TGTGCCAGCAGCTTATCTGAGCGGGAGCTCACAGATACGCAGTATTTT. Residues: CASSLSERELTDTQYF.

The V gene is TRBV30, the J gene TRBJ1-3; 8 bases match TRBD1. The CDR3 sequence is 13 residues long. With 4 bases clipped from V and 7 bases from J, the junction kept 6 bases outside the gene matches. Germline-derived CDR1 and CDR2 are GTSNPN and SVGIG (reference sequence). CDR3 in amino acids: CAWNAGGRNTIYF. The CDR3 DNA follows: TGTGCCTGGAACGCAGGGGGCCGGAACACCATATATTTT.

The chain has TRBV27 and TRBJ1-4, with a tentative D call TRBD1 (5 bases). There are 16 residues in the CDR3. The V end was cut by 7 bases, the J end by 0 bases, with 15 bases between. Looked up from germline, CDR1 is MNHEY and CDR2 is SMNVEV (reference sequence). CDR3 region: CASKTGRGTTNEKLFF. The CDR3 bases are TGTGCCAGCAAAACGGGGCGGGGCACAACTAATGAAAAACTGTTTTTT. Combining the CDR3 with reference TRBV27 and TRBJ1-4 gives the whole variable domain EAQVTQNPRYLITVTGKKLTVTCSQNMNHEYMSWYRQDPGLGLRQIYYSMNVEVTDKGDVPEGYKVSRKEKRNFPLILESPSPNQTSLYFCASKTGRGTTNEKLFFGSGTQLSVL.

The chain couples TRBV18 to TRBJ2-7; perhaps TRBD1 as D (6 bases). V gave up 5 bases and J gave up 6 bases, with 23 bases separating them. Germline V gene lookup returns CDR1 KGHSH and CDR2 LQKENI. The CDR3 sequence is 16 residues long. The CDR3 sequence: CASSSPDRPSGVEQYF. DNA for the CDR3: TGTGCCAGCTCATCTCCAGACAGGCCGTCCGGGGTCGAGCAGTACTTC.

CDR3 sequence (DNA): TGTGCCAGCTCACCACCGGATCGGGAGGATACGCAGTATTTT. It encodes CASSPPDREDTQYF. The chain carries TRBV18 and TRBJ2-3, with a weak D call TRBD2 (6 bases). Between the trimmed V and J ends, which lost 0 bases and 6 bases, there was a span of 10 bases. The length of the CDR3 is 14 residues. Germline V CDR1 and CDR2: KGHSH, LQKENI. The full variable domain, with the rest looked up from reference TRBV18 and TRBJ2-3, is NAGVMQNPRHLVRRRGQEARLRCSPMKGHSHVYWYRQLPEEGLKFMVYLQKENIIDESGMPKERFSAEFPKEGPSILRIQQVVRGDSAAYFCASSPPDREDTQYFGPGTRLTVL.

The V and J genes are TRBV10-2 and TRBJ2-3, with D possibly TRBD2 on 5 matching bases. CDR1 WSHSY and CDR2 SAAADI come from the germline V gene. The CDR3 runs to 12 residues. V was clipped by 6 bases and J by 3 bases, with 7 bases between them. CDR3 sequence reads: CASRDLTDTQYF. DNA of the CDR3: TGCGCCAGCAGGGACTTGACAGATACGCAGTATTTT.

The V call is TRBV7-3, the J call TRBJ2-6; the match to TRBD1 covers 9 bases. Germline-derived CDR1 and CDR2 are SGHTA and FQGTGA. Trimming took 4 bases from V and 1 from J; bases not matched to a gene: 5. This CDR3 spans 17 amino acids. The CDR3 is CASSSGTGLSGANVLTF. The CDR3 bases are TGTGCCAGCAGCTCCGGGACAGGGCTTTCTGGGGCCAACGTCCTGACTTTC.

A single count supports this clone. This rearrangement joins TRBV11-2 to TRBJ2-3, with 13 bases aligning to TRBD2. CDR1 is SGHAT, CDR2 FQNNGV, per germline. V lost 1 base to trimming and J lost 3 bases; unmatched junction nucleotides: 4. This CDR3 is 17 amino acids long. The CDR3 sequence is CASSLGTSGSTTDTQYF. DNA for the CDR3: TGTGCCAGCAGCTTAGGGACTAGCGGGAGTACGACAGATACGCAGTATTTT.

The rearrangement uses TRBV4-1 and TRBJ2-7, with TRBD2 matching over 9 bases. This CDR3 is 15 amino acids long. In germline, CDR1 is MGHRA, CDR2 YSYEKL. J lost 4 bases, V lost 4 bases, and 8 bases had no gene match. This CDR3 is CASSLRAGGFYEQYF. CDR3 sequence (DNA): TGCGCCAGCAGCCTCCGAGCGGGGGGATTTTACGAGCAGTACTTC.